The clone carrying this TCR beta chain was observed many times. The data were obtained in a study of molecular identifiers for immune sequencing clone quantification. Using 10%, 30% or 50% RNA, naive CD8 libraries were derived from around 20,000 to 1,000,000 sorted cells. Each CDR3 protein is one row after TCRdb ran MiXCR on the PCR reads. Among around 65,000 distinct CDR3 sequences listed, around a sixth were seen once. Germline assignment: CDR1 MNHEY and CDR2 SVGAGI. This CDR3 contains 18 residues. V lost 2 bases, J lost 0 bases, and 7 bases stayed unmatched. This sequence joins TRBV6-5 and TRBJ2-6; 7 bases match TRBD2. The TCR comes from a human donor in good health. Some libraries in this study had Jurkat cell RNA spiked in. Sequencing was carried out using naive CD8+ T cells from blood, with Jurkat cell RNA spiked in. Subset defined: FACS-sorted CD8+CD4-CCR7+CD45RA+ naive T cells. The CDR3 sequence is CASSYGTNLYSGANVLTF. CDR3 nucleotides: TGTGCCAGCAGTTACGGGACTAACCTGTACTCTGGGGCCAACGTCCTGACTTTC.